Below, 30 T cell receptor beta chains from the same sample are listed, as sequenced in a study of blood T cell repertoires in COVID-19. TCRdb keeps only in-frame clones here, not all; method: immunoSEQ multiplex PCR. This sample has around 100,000 clones, with about four fifths found just once. Sequencing input: peripheral blood. These receptors originate from a woman aged 60-75 years with acute or convalescent COVID-19.

This sequence joins TRBV27 and TRBJ2-1, with 9 bases identical to TRBD1. The CDR3 spans 15 residues. Germline trimming cut 5 bases from V and 8 bases from J; bases unmatched to any gene: 10. Germline loops: CDR1 MNHEY, CDR2 SMNVEV (reference sequence). This CDR3 reads CASSRPGQGGDEQFF. The CDR3 DNA reads TGTGCCAGCAGTAGACCGGGACAGGGTGGGGATGAGCAGTTCTTC.

The gene calls are TRBV13 and TRBJ1-1, with 8 bases aligning to TRBD1. The V and J ends lost 3 bases and 1 base, in that order; junction bases with no gene match: 7. Germline V gives CDR1 PRHDT, CDR2 FYEKMQ (reference sequence). The CDR3 is made up of 16 amino acids. This CDR3 is CASSLGKTGANTEAFF. The CDR3 coding sequence is TGTGCCAGCAGCTTGGGAAAGACAGGGGCGAACACTGAAGCTTTCTTT.

The chain couples TRBV14 to TRBJ2-7, with 7 bases that match TRBD2. The germline CDR1 and CDR2 sequences are SGHDN and FVKESK. The CDR3 covers 13 residues. Trimming at V came to 1 base and at J to 6 bases, leaving 3 bases not matched to a gene. CDR3 protein: CASSQGWGGEQYF. The CDR3 nucleotides are TGTGCCAGCAGCCAAGGATGGGGGGGCGAGCAGTACTTC.

This chain links TRBV19 with TRBJ2-3; a possible D gene is TRBD2 (6 bases). Germline assignment: CDR1 LNHDA and CDR2 SQIVND (reference sequence). Trimming took off 0 bases at V and 6 bases at J, with 13 bases between the two ends. The CDR3 has 15 amino acids. CDR3 in DNA: TGTGCCAGTAGTATAGATGGCGGGACGGCGGATACGCAGTATTTT. Protein product: CASSIDGGTADTQYF. The complete variable domain, with remaining parts taken from reference TRBV19 and TRBJ2-3, reads DGGITQSPKYLFRKEGQNVTLSCEQNLNHDAMYWYRQDPGQGLRLIYYSQIVNDFQKGDIAEGYSVSREKKESFPLTVTSAQKNPTAFYLCASSIDGGTADTQYFGPGTRLTVL.

This clone was recorded a few times. The chain links TRBV6-6 to TRBJ1-6; 7 bases align to TRBD1. This CDR3 spans 14 amino acids. Germline V gene lookup returns CDR1 MNHNY and CDR2 SVGAGI (reference sequence). V shed 6 bases and J 11 bases; nucleotides not matched to a gene: 10. The CDR3 region has the DNA TGTGCCAGCAGGACCGGGACAGAAGTTGCACCCCTCCACTTT. Amino acid sequence: CASRTGTEVAPLHF.

The V and J genes are TRBV27 and TRBJ1-1; a possible D gene is TRBD1 (6 bases). This CDR3 comprises 15 residues. Between the trimmed V and J ends, which lost 7 bases and 3 bases, there was a span of 18 bases. CDR1 MNHEY and CDR2 SMNVEV come from the germline V gene (reference sequence). This CDR3 reads CASNIKGEGYTEAFF. The CDR3 DNA reads TGTGCCAGCAATATAAAGGGGGAAGGGTACACTGAAGCTTTCTTT.

There are a few counts of this clone. The chain has TRBV5-1 and TRBJ1-6; 7 bases fit TRBD1. There are 16 residues in the CDR3. Germline V lookup: CDR1 SGHRS, CDR2 YFSETQ. Trimming took 0 bases from V and 7 from J; bases not matched to a gene: 7. CDR3 sequence (DNA): TGCGCCAGCAGCTTGGGAGGGGGCCAAGGAAATTCACCCCTCCACTTT. As protein: CASSLGGGQGNSPLHF.

This clone has just one count. CDR3 in amino acids: CAWRRAGGLSGELFF. CDR3 DNA sequence: TGTGCCTGGAGGAGAGCGGGGGGGCTTTCCGGGGAGCTGTTTTTT. This sequence joins TRBV30 and TRBJ2-2; TRBD2 agrees at 10 bases. The CDR3 length is 15 residues. V was clipped by 3 bases and J by 6 bases; unmatched bases: 7. Germline lookup yields CDR1 GTSNPN and CDR2 SVGIG (reference sequence).

This clone has just a few counts. The J gene is TRBJ1-1, the V gene TRBV19; 9 bases align to TRBD1. The CDR3 is 17 amino acids. Germline assignment: CDR1 LNHDA and CDR2 SQIVND (reference sequence). The trim removed 2 bases at V and 3 bases at J, leaving 10 bases unmatched. CDR3: CASSIYTGGRSHTEAFF. CDR3 coding DNA: TGTGCCAGTAGTATATATACAGGGGGCAGGTCCCACACTGAAGCTTTCTTT.

CDR3 coding DNA: TGTGCCAGCAATTCCGGGTCCACGAGGAATTCACCCCTCCACTTT. Protein: CASNSGSTRNSPLHF. The chain uses TRBV11-3 and TRBJ1-6, with D unresolved. The ends were cut back, 7 bases at V and 7 bases at J, with 17 bases in the middle. The CDR3 runs 15 residues. Germline values: CDR1 SGHNT, CDR2 YENEEA.

The V call is TRBV29-1, the J call TRBJ1-3; TRBD1 aligns across 7 bases. The germline V gene has CDR1 SQVTM and CDR2 ANQGSEA. This CDR3 is built from 14 residues. V lost 4 bases and J lost 1; bases outside the gene matches: 4. The CDR3 is CSVGTGGSGNTIYF. In DNA form, the CDR3 reads TGCAGCGTTGGGACAGGAGGGTCTGGAAACACCATATATTTT.

This clone came up once. CDR3 nucleotide sequence: TGTGCTAGTGGCTATACAGGGGAGCAGCCCCAGCATTTT. Translation gives CASGYTGEQPQHF. The chain recombines TRBV12-5 with TRBJ1-5; the match to TRBD1 covers 7 bases. Germline loops: CDR1 LGHNT, CDR2 FRNRAP. The CDR3 consists of 13 residues. With V trimmed by 6 bases and J by 7 bases, 6 bases remained unmatched.

The CDR3 nucleotides are TGTGCCAGCAGTTCCAACCCCGGACTAGCGGGATCCACCGGGGAGCTGTTTTTT. This gives the protein CASSSNPGLAGSTGELFF. V and J are TRBV28 and TRBJ2-2, with 12 bases lining up with TRBD2. Losses at the gene ends were 4 bases for V and 4 bases for J; bases not matched to a gene: 10. There are 18 residues in the CDR3. The germline gives CDR1 MDHEN, CDR2 SYDVKM.

The chain is built from TRBV19 and TRBJ2-2; 7 bases are a match to TRBD1. Per germline, CDR1 LNHDA and CDR2 SQIVND (reference sequence). V shed 1 base and J 2 bases; nucleotides not matched to a gene: 1. The CDR3 contains 15 residues. For the CDR3, the DNA is TGTGCCAGTAGTATAGGGGACAGTAACACCGGGGAGCTGTTTTTT. Amino acid sequence: CASSIGDSNTGELFF.

The V and J genes are TRBV5-5 and TRBJ1-1; 7 bases map to TRBD1. V shed 0 bases, J shed 1 base, and the junction held 6 bases outside the gene matches. The CDR3 length is 16 residues. Looked up from germline, CDR1 is SGHKS and CDR2 is YYEKEE (reference sequence). DNA of the CDR3: TGTGCCAGCAGCTTGGGGCCCGGGACAGCGAACACTGAAGCTTTCTTT. Protein sequence: CASSLGPGTANTEAFF.

J is TRBJ2-3 and V is TRBV4-3; possible D gene TRBD1, 5 bases. This CDR3 contains 15 residues. Trimming removed 0 bases from V and 2 bases from J, with 9 bases in between. CDR1 LGHNA and CDR2 YSLEER come from the germline V gene. Written as DNA, the CDR3 is TGCGCCAGCAGCCAAGATTGGGGCTACACAGATACGCAGTATTTT. It encodes CASSQDWGYTDTQYF.

This chain links TRBV10-3 with TRBJ2-2; 15 bases match TRBD2. CDR1 is ENHRY, CDR2 SYGVKD, per germline. This CDR3 spans 17 amino acids. Unmatched junction bases numbered 4, after V lost 5 bases and J lost 3 bases. As DNA, the CDR3 is TGTGCCATCAGTCGGACTAGCGGGGGGGCGTACACCGGGGAGCTGTTTTTT. It yields the protein CAISRTSGGAYTGELFF.

The chain uses TRBV19 and TRBJ1-5, with D tentatively TRBD1 (6 bases). This CDR3 has 15 amino acids. Germline CDR1 reads LNHDA; CDR2 reads SQIVND (reference sequence). V was trimmed by 7 bases and J by 1 base, leaving 14 bases between them. For the CDR3, the DNA is TGTGCCAGTACCCCTACAGGGACCAGCAATCAGCCCCAGCATTTT. Translation: CASTPTGTSNQPQHF.

CDR3 in DNA: TGTGCCAGCCACCCTAGTGGTTCACCCCTCCACTTT. Translating it yields CASHPSGSPLHF. This chain joins TRBV2 and TRBJ1-6, with no clear D. The V and J ends lost 8 bases and 9 bases respectively, with 11 bases between them. CDR3 size: 12 residues. Germline assignment: CDR1 SNHLY and CDR2 FYNNEI.

The chain is built from TRBV11-1 and TRBJ2-5; perhaps TRBD1 as D (6 bases). Germline V gene lookup returns CDR1 SGHAT and CDR2 FQDESV (reference sequence). Trimming took 6 bases from V and 1 from J, leaving 15 bases between them. CDR3 size: 15 residues. CDR3 nucleotide sequence: TGTGCCAGCAGATCTCTTCAGGGGATCCAAGAGACCCAGTACTTC. The encoded protein is CASRSLQGIQETQYF.

The chain carries TRBV5-1 and TRBJ2-7; 14 positions match TRBD2. In germline, CDR1 is SGHRS, CDR2 YFSETQ. The V gene end was trimmed by 3 bases and the J gene end by 7 bases; junction bases not matched to a gene: 9. The CDR3 has 16 residues. This CDR3 is CASSWTSGGSSGEQYF. The CDR3 nucleotides read TGCGCCAGCAGCTGGACTAGCGGGGGGTCCTCGGGGGAGCAGTACTTC.

This clone has only a few counts. V usage is TRBV10-3 and J usage is TRBJ1-5; unclear D gene. Looked up from germline, CDR1 is ENHRY and CDR2 is SYGVKD. Trimming shortened V by 4 bases and J by 8 bases, and 12 bases separated the two germline ends. The CDR3 consists of 13 residues. The CDR3 DNA follows: TGTGCCATCAGTGGGACTGACGGCAAGCCCCAGCATTTT. Its protein is CAISGTDGKPQHF.

This clone came up once. The CDR3 region has the DNA TGTGCCAGCAGTTACGGACAGGGATTGATCACTGAAGCTTTCTTT. Protein product: CASSYGQGLITEAFF. The chain has TRBV6-5 and TRBJ1-1; TRBD1 matches 8 bases. With 2 bases clipped from V and 4 bases from J, the junction kept 6 bases outside the gene matches. Germline V CDR1 and CDR2: MNHEY, SVGAGI. This CDR3 has 15 residues.

This clone was observed at least ten times. The chain employs TRBV18 and TRBJ1-4; D possibly corresponds to TRBD1 (5 bases). The CDR3 loop spans 14 amino acids. From germline, CDR1 is KGHSH and CDR2 LQKENI. The V end lost 6 bases, the J end lost 8 bases, and 16 bases lay between the germline ends. The chain's CDR3 is CASSSLAEGEKLFF. CDR3 sequence (DNA): TGTGCCAGCTCCAGTCTGGCGGAGGGGGAAAAACTGTTTTTT.

The V call is TRBV30, the J call TRBJ1-2; D is undetermined. CDR1 and CDR2 from the germline V gene are GTSNPN and SVGIG (reference sequence). The CDR3 sequence is 11 residues long. Trimming removed 3 bases from V and 4 bases from J, with 6 bases in between. CDR3 DNA: TGTGCCTGGAGCGCGGGCTATGGCTACACCTTC. Amino acids: CAWSAGYGYTF.

The V call is TRBV28, the J call TRBJ2-1, with 9 nucleotides matching TRBD1. This CDR3 has 15 amino acids. CDR1 and CDR2 from the germline V gene are MDHEN and SYDVKM. The ends lost 8 bases at V and 9 bases at J; junction bases unmatched: 14. The CDR3 DNA reads TGTGCCAGCGGGGGAACAGGGGGCGAATTTAGTGAGCAGTTCTTC. The encoded protein is CASGGTGGEFSEQFF. Variable domain in full (rest from reference TRBV28 and TRBJ2-1): DVKVTQSSRYLVKRTGEKVFLECVQDMDHENMFWYRQDPGLGLRLIYFSYDVKMKEKGDIPEGYSVSREKKERFSLILESASTNQTSMYLCASGGTGGEFSEQFFGPGTRLTVL.

This clone was detected once. J is TRBJ1-5 and V is TRBV4-3; D is undetermined. CDR1 is LGHNA, CDR2 YSLEER, per germline. This CDR3 has 16 amino acids. Between the trimmed V and J ends, which lost 0 bases and 4 bases, there was a span of 13 bases. CDR3 sequence (DNA): TGCGCCAGCAGCCAAGACGCGGGGATGATTAATCAGCCCCAGCATTTT. Residues: CASSQDAGMINQPQHF.

This chain uses TRBV7-3 with TRBJ2-1; the D is unclear. Trimming cost V 6 bases and J 2 bases, with 8 bases left between them. Germline loops: CDR1 SGHTA, CDR2 FQGTGA. The CDR3 is 13 amino acids. The CDR3 DNA is TGTGCCAGCAGGCGCGGAACCTACAATGAGCAGTTCTTC. Translating gives CASRRGTYNEQFF.

The CDR3 reads CASSGYTGVRTEAFF. The CDR3 nucleotides read TGTGCCAGCAGCGGTTACACAGGGGTACGGACTGAAGCTTTCTTT. The genes are TRBV5-5 and TRBJ1-1; 7 bases match TRBD1. Per the germline V gene, CDR1 is SGHKS and CDR2 is YYEKEE (reference sequence). J lost 5 bases, V lost 4 bases, and 11 bases had no gene match. This CDR3 spans 15 amino acids. Drawing the rest from reference TRBV5-5 and TRBJ1-1, the complete variable domain is DAGVTQSPTHLIKTRGQQVTLRCSPISGHKSVSWYQQVLGQGPQFIFQYYEKEERGRGNFPDRFSARQFPNYSSELNVNALLLGDSALYLCASSGYTGVRTEAFFGQGTRLTVV.

V usage is TRBV4-1 and J usage is TRBJ1-2; 9 bases map to TRBD1. CDR1 MGHRA and CDR2 YSYEKL come from the germline V gene. V shed 4 bases and J 4 bases; nucleotides not matched to a gene: 4. The CDR3 sequence is 14 residues long. CDR3 sequence reads: CASSRTGAGYGYTF. CDR3 coding DNA: TGCGCCAGCAGCCGGACAGGGGCTGGCTATGGCTACACCTTC.